The clone carrying this TCR beta chain appeared a few times. Its cognate antigen is unknown. Autoimmune disease history or systemic immunosuppression led to patient exclusion. CDR3 size: 11 residues. Trimming removed 7 bases from V and 3 bases from J, with 4 bases in between. Per the germline V gene, CDR1 is MNHEY and CDR2 is SMNVEV (reference sequence). The table came from immunoSEQ multiplex PCR; TCRdb's copy has only in-frame clones and leaves some out. The sample contains 74,000 or so clones, roughly 85% of which appear only once. These data come from a study of OX40 agonist ivuxolimab in advanced cancers. Study background: Six ivuxolimab dose levels, 0.01 to 10 mg/kg, were given intravenously every 2 weeks.

Study outcomes and limitations: At 0.1 to 3.0 mg/kg, clonal expansion of CD4+ and CD8+ blood T cells had occurred by week 6.

V gene TRBV27 combines with J gene TRBJ2-1; D is ambiguous. This receptor was taken from an adult with an advanced solid tumor such as melanoma, head and neck, liver or kidney cancer. The source material was CD4+ or CD8+ T cells sorted from blood, sampled in a trial of the OX40 agonist ivuxolimab. As DNA, the CDR3 is TGTGCCAGCACCAACTACAATGAGCAGTTCTTC. Protein product: CASTNYNEQFF.